This T cell receptor (beta chain) was sequenced for a study of T cells in Graves' hyperthyroidism and ophthalmopathy. The study's findings and limits: Ophthalmopathy onset followed model prediction by a median approximately 6.2 months. Most thyroid clonotypes expanded above 0.001 were also detected in blood.

Ophthalmopathy patients had moderate-to-severe active disease, CAS ≥3, NOSPECS ≥4, and disease duration under 3 months. Amplification of TCR beta CDR3 regions used RNA as the template. RT-PCR in the first round (using the HTBI primer set) targeted the TCR CDR3. TCRdb called the multiplex PCR reads again in MiXCR, with one record for every CDR3 protein. The sample contains 490,000 or so distinct CDR3 sequences, roughly 16% of which appear only once. Germline-derived CDR1 and CDR2 are MNHEY and SVGAGI. The junction had 2 bases not matched to a gene; V was cut back by 2 bases and J by 4 bases. The CDR3 is 14 amino acids. A few counts support this clonotype. Its antigen is not known.

This receptor was taken from a woman under 40 with Graves' ophthalmopathy. V is TRBV6-5 and J is TRBJ1-5, with 7 bases matching TRBD1. The source material was blood. As DNA, the CDR3 is TGTGCCAGCAGTTACCTGACAGGGAATCAGCCCCAGCATTTT. It yields the protein CASSYLTGNQPQHF.